Listed below are T cell receptor beta chains from one sample, sequenced in a study of molecular identifiers for immune sequencing clone quantification. TCRdb reprocessed the PCR reads via MiXCR and lists one record per CDR3 protein. The sample lists about 640,000 distinct CDR3 sequences; 20% were seen once. Sequencing input: naive CD8+ T cells from blood, with Jurkat cell RNA spiked in. The receptor source for this set is a human donor in good health. Some libraries in this study had Jurkat cell RNA spiked in. Both conserved end residues are part of each CDR3. Fields, in order: CDR3 protein, J gene, V gene, clone size. A row's size may be missing; if present it is once, few, many or a size class.

CDR3 protein: CASTTRNGVPCNEQFF; J gene: TRBJ2-1; V gene: TRBV27; clone size: .
CDR3 protein: CAWIGTYNTEAFF; J gene: TRBJ1-1; V gene: TRBV30; clone size: many
CDR3 protein: CASSYAGQGQNTEAFF; J gene: TRBJ1-1; V gene: TRBV5-1; clone size: many
CDR3 protein: CASSNMVGTDTQYF; J gene: TRBJ2-3; V gene: TRBV28; clone size: .
CDR3 protein: CASSYDLAGAQNIQYF; J gene: TRBJ2-4; V gene: TRBV6-5; clone size: many
CDR3 protein: CASGTSGSTDTQYF; J gene: TRBJ2-3; V gene: TRBV27; clone size: many
CDR3 protein: CSVAGRDTEAFF; J gene: TRBJ1-1; V gene: TRBV29-1; clone size: many
CDR3 protein: CASRQKTRGNNEQFF; J gene: TRBJ2-1; V gene: TRBV19; clone size: .
CDR3 protein: CASSLGDPYNEQFF; J gene: TRBJ2-1; V gene: TRBV28; clone size: .
CDR3 protein: CASGLGDTNTGELFF; J gene: TRBJ2-2; V gene: TRBV12-5; clone size: few
CDR3 protein: CASSTQGAEKGYTF; J gene: TRBJ1-2; V gene: TRBV27; clone size: few
CDR3 protein: CASGPQQSSDNSPLHF; J gene: TRBJ1-6; V gene: TRBV5-1; clone size: .
CDR3 protein: CASSTSTGELFF; J gene: TRBJ2-2; V gene: TRBV19; clone size: many